Listed below are T cell receptor beta chains from one sample, sequenced in a study of blood T cell repertoires in COVID-19. TCRdb's copy holds only in-frame clones and misses some; the assay was immunoSEQ multiplex PCR. The table lists approximately 300,000 clones, 90% to 95% of them singletons. The sample consisted of PBMCs or T cells enriched from blood (not recorded which). These receptors were collected from a woman in her thirties who had been exposed to COVID-19. CDR3s include the opening cysteine and the closing phenylalanine or tryptophan. The order of the fields is J gene, D gene, clone size, V gene, CDR3 length, CDR3 DNA, CDR3 protein. D genes are given only for firm matches. Clone size is stated in some rows and not others, as once, few, many or a class when expanded.

j_call: TRBJ2-5; d_call: TRBD1; clone_size: -; v_call: TRBV6-5; cdr3_length: 15; cdr3_nt: TGTGCCAGCAGTTACTCCGTAGGACAGGGCGAGACCCAGTACTTC; cdr3_aa: CASSYSVGQGETQYF
j_call: TRBJ2-7; d_call: TRBD1; clone_size: -; v_call: TRBV11-2; cdr3_length: 16; cdr3_nt: TGTGCCAGCAGCGGGACAGGGGGCACCGGAACCTACGAGCAGTACTTC; cdr3_aa: CASSGTGGTGTYEQYF
j_call: TRBJ2-7; d_call: -; clone_size: -; v_call: TRBV11-1; cdr3_length: 14; cdr3_nt: TGTGCCAGCAACCCCGGGACTGTGACCTACGAGCAGTACTTC; cdr3_aa: CASNPGTVTYEQYF
j_call: TRBJ2-7; d_call: TRBD1; clone_size: -; v_call: TRBV7-2; cdr3_length: 14; cdr3_nt: TGTGCCAGCAGCTCTCCGGGACAGAATTACGAGCAGTACTTC; cdr3_aa: CASSSPGQNYEQYF
j_call: TRBJ2-5; d_call: TRBD1; clone_size: once; v_call: TRBV5-6; cdr3_length: 15; cdr3_nt: TGTGCCAGCATATTTCTGACAGGGTCAGGGGAGACCCAGTACTTC; cdr3_aa: CASIFLTGSGETQYF
j_call: TRBJ2-1; d_call: -; clone_size: once; v_call: TRBV27; cdr3_length: 17; cdr3_nt: TGTGCCAGCAGTTTGGAAGGCGAGGCCTTCTACTACAATGAGCAGTTCTTC; cdr3_aa: CASSLEGEAFYYNEQFF
j_call: TRBJ2-6; d_call: -; clone_size: -; v_call: TRBV7-2; cdr3_length: 18; cdr3_nt: TGTGCCAGCAGCCTCAGGTGGGGACTGTCAGGTGGGGCCAACGTCCTGACTTTC; cdr3_aa: CASSLRWGLSGGANVLTF
j_call: TRBJ1-4; d_call: TRBD1; clone_size: -; v_call: TRBV6-5; cdr3_length: 15; cdr3_nt: TGTGCCAGCAGTCCTCGAGGGGACAGGGTCGAAAAACTGTTTTTT; cdr3_aa: CASSPRGDRVEKLFF
j_call: TRBJ1-1; d_call: TRBD1; clone_size: few; v_call: TRBV11-2; cdr3_length: 15; cdr3_nt: TGTGCCAGCAGCCCGAGACAGGGCCCGAACACTGAAGCTTTCTTT; cdr3_aa: CASSPRQGPNTEAFF
j_call: TRBJ2-1; d_call: -; clone_size: -; v_call: TRBV24-1; cdr3_length: 15; cdr3_nt: TGTGCCACCAGTGATTCAGTGAGGGACTACAATGAGCAGTTCTTC; cdr3_aa: CATSDSVRDYNEQFF
j_call: TRBJ2-1; d_call: -; clone_size: -; v_call: TRBV15; cdr3_length: 15; cdr3_nt: TGTGCCACCAGCCCAAACGACGGGGCCTACAATGAGCAGTTCTTC; cdr3_aa: CATSPNDGAYNEQFF
j_call: TRBJ2-3; d_call: TRBD1; clone_size: -; v_call: TRBV5-1; cdr3_length: 16; cdr3_nt: TGCGCCAGCAGCCCGGGGGACAGGGGGCGCGGAGATACGCAGTATTTT; cdr3_aa: CASSPGDRGRGDTQYF
j_call: TRBJ2-7; d_call: TRBD2; clone_size: -; v_call: TRBV3-1/TRBV3-2; cdr3_length: 14; cdr3_nt: TGTGCCAGCAGCCAAGTGGGAGGGCTGAACGAGCAGTACTTC; cdr3_aa: CASSQVGGLNEQYF
j_call: TRBJ1-3; d_call: -; clone_size: -; v_call: TRBV9; cdr3_length: 15; cdr3_nt: TGTGCCAGCAGCGTAGAGGGAGGGCTGGGGAACACCATATATTTT; cdr3_aa: CASSVEGGLGNTIYF
j_call: TRBJ1-2; d_call: -; clone_size: -; v_call: TRBV6-5; cdr3_length: 15; cdr3_nt: TGTGCCAGCAGTTACTCATCCCCCTCTAACTATGGCTACACCTTC; cdr3_aa: CASSYSSPSNYGYTF
j_call: TRBJ1-2; d_call: TRBD1; clone_size: -; v_call: TRBV10-3; cdr3_length: 14; cdr3_nt: TGTGCCATCAGTAGACAGGGTACCGACTATGGCTACACCTTC; cdr3_aa: CAISRQGTDYGYTF
j_call: TRBJ1-2; d_call: -; clone_size: -; v_call: TRBV20-1; cdr3_length: 14; cdr3_nt: TGCAGTGCTAGTTCCTATGAGGGATCCTATGGCTACACCTTC; cdr3_aa: CSASSYEGSYGYTF
j_call: TRBJ1-2; d_call: TRBD1; clone_size: -; v_call: TRBV6-5; cdr3_length: 12; cdr3_nt: TGTGCCAGCAGGGTGACAGGGGGCGGCTACACCTTC; cdr3_aa: CASRVTGGGYTF
j_call: TRBJ1-2; d_call: -; clone_size: -; v_call: TRBV7-9; cdr3_length: 14; cdr3_nt: TGTGCCAGCAGCCCCGTGGCGGGAGGCTATGGCTACACCTTC; cdr3_aa: CASSPVAGGYGYTF
j_call: TRBJ2-3; d_call: TRBD2; clone_size: -; v_call: TRBV5-1; cdr3_length: 15; cdr3_nt: TGCGCCAGCAGCTTCGGGGGGTCCGGAGGAGATACGCAGTATTTT; cdr3_aa: CASSFGGSGGDTQYF
j_call: TRBJ2-4; d_call: -; clone_size: few; v_call: TRBV18; cdr3_length: 17; cdr3_nt: TGTGCCAGCTCACCACCGAAGACAGCGATATCCAAAAACATTCAGTACTTC; cdr3_aa: CASSPPKTAISKNIQYF
j_call: TRBJ2-3; d_call: -; clone_size: once; v_call: TRBV4-1; cdr3_length: 16; cdr3_nt: TGCGCCAGCAGCCCGGAGGGGGCCGCTACCACAGATACGCAGTATTTT; cdr3_aa: CASSPEGAATTDTQYF
j_call: TRBJ1-2; d_call: TRBD1; clone_size: -; v_call: TRBV19; cdr3_length: 13; cdr3_nt: TGTGCCAGTAGCCCTGAGGGGACAGGGCAGTACACCTTC; cdr3_aa: CASSPEGTGQYTF
j_call: TRBJ1-1; d_call: -; clone_size: -; v_call: TRBV7-8; cdr3_length: 13; cdr3_nt: TGTGCCACCAGACCCCCCTCGGGGACTGAAGCTTTCTTT; cdr3_aa: CATRPPSGTEAFF
j_call: TRBJ1-2; d_call: TRBD1; clone_size: -; v_call: TRBV9; cdr3_length: 15; cdr3_nt: TGTGCCAGCAGCGCTCGGACAGGATCAAACTATGGCTACACCTTC; cdr3_aa: CASSARTGSNYGYTF
j_call: TRBJ1-6; d_call: -; clone_size: -; v_call: TRBV19; cdr3_length: 15; cdr3_nt: TGTGCCAGTAGGGAACAGGGTTCCCGAAATTCACCCCTCCACTTT; cdr3_aa: CASREQGSRNSPLHF
j_call: TRBJ2-3; d_call: TRBD2; clone_size: -; v_call: TRBV7-2; cdr3_length: 14; cdr3_nt: TGTGCCAGCAGCGTTAGCGGGAGTACAGATACGCAGTATTTT; cdr3_aa: CASSVSGSTDTQYF
j_call: TRBJ2-7; d_call: TRBD1; clone_size: -; v_call: TRBV5-1; cdr3_length: 17; cdr3_nt: TGCGCCAGCAGCCAAAAGCCGACAGGGGGCAACACCTACGAGCAGTACTTC; cdr3_aa: CASSQKPTGGNTYEQYF
j_call: TRBJ2-5; d_call: -; clone_size: -; v_call: TRBV15; cdr3_length: 15; cdr3_nt: TGTGCCACCAGCAGAGATTTCAGGGAACAAGAGACCCAGTACTTC; cdr3_aa: CATSRDFREQETQYF
j_call: TRBJ1-2; d_call: -; clone_size: once; v_call: TRBV4-2; cdr3_length: 14; cdr3_nt: TGTGCCAGCAGCCAAGAAGCAGGGTTCTATGGCTACACCTTC; cdr3_aa: CASSQEAGFYGYTF
j_call: TRBJ1-1; d_call: TRBD1; clone_size: few; v_call: TRBV11-3; cdr3_length: 13; cdr3_nt: TGTGCCAGCAGCTTCGACAGGGACACTGAAGCTTTCTTT; cdr3_aa: CASSFDRDTEAFF
j_call: TRBJ2-7; d_call: TRBD2; clone_size: few; v_call: TRBV5-1; cdr3_length: 14; cdr3_nt: TGCGCCAGCAGCATTAGCGGGGGGACCTACGAGCAGTACTTC; cdr3_aa: CASSISGGTYEQYF
j_call: TRBJ2-1; d_call: TRBD1; clone_size: -; v_call: TRBV6-5; cdr3_length: 11; cdr3_nt: TGTGCCAGCACCGTGACAGGGGGGGAGTTCTTC; cdr3_aa: CASTVTGGEFF
j_call: TRBJ2-2; d_call: -; clone_size: -; v_call: TRBV2; cdr3_length: 14; cdr3_nt: TGTGCCAGCAGAGAAGACAGCCTAACCGGGGAGCTGTTTTTT; cdr3_aa: CASREDSLTGELFF
j_call: TRBJ2-2; d_call: -; clone_size: -; v_call: TRBV5-1; cdr3_length: 16; cdr3_nt: TGCGCCAGCAGCCCGGGACTGAGCGGTAACACCGGGGAGCTGTTTTTT; cdr3_aa: CASSPGLSGNTGELFF
j_call: TRBJ1-1; d_call: -; clone_size: -; v_call: TRBV27; cdr3_length: 13; cdr3_nt: TGTGCCAGCAGTCCGGGAGGCGGAACTGAAGCTTTCTTT; cdr3_aa: CASSPGGGTEAFF
j_call: TRBJ1-3; d_call: -; clone_size: -; v_call: TRBV18; cdr3_length: 15; cdr3_nt: TGTGCCAGCTCAACGGGAACCAATTCTGGAAACACCATATATTTT; cdr3_aa: CASSTGTNSGNTIYF
j_call: TRBJ1-6; d_call: -; clone_size: -; v_call: TRBV6-6; cdr3_length: 16; cdr3_nt: TGTGCCAGCAGTTTCGAACGGACAGATTATAATTCACCCCTCCACTTT; cdr3_aa: CASSFERTDYNSPLHF
j_call: TRBJ2-7; d_call: -; clone_size: -; v_call: TRBV30; cdr3_length: 14; cdr3_nt: TGTGCCTGGAGTAGATGGGGCGCGTCTTACGAGCAGTACTTC; cdr3_aa: CAWSRWGASYEQYF
j_call: TRBJ1-3; d_call: -; clone_size: -; v_call: TRBV6-5; cdr3_length: 11; cdr3_nt: TGTGCCACCCTTTTGCGGGGCACCATATATTTT; cdr3_aa: CATLLRGTIYF
j_call: TRBJ1-2; d_call: -; clone_size: -; v_call: TRBV3-1/TRBV3-2; cdr3_length: 14; cdr3_nt: TGTGCCAGCAGCCCAGGGTGGGAGGGCTATGGCTACACCTTC; cdr3_aa: CASSPGWEGYGYTF
j_call: TRBJ1-3; d_call: TRBD1; clone_size: -; v_call: TRBV5-1; cdr3_length: 14; cdr3_nt: TGCGCCAGCAGCTTAAGGACAGGGGGAAACACCATATATTTT; cdr3_aa: CASSLRTGGNTIYF
j_call: TRBJ1-2; d_call: -; clone_size: -; v_call: TRBV19; cdr3_length: 13; cdr3_nt: TGTGCCAGTAGTAGGGAGGGGTTGGACGGCTACACCTTC; cdr3_aa: CASSREGLDGYTF
j_call: TRBJ1-4; d_call: -; clone_size: -; v_call: TRBV4-2; cdr3_length: 13; cdr3_nt: TGTGCCAGCAGCCATTCGGTGAATGAAAAACTGTTTTTT; cdr3_aa: CASSHSVNEKLFF
j_call: TRBJ1-1; d_call: TRBD1; clone_size: -; v_call: TRBV29-1; cdr3_length: 14; cdr3_nt: TGCAGCGTTGACAGGGGGCGAATGAACACTGAAGCTTTCTTT; cdr3_aa: CSVDRGRMNTEAFF
j_call: TRBJ1-2; d_call: -; clone_size: -; v_call: TRBV27; cdr3_length: 14; cdr3_nt: TGTGCCAGCAGTTTACGAGCTACTCTCTATGGCTACACCTTC; cdr3_aa: CASSLRATLYGYTF
j_call: TRBJ1-1; d_call: TRBD1; clone_size: once; v_call: TRBV29-1; cdr3_length: 17; cdr3_nt: TGCAGCGTTTGGCCCCTAGGGGGACAGATCTTTAACACTGAAGCTTTCTTT; cdr3_aa: CSVWPLGGQIFNTEAFF
j_call: TRBJ1-5; d_call: -; clone_size: once; v_call: TRBV21-1; cdr3_length: 17; cdr3_nt: TGTGCCAGCAGCAAAAGGCCGGGACACCATAGCAATCAGCCCCAGCATTTT; cdr3_aa: CASSKRPGHHSNQPQHF
j_call: TRBJ1-2; d_call: TRBD1; clone_size: -; v_call: TRBV7-9; cdr3_length: 16; cdr3_nt: TGTGCCAGCAGCTTAGCGCTTCGGGACAGCATCTATGGCTACACCTTC; cdr3_aa: CASSLALRDSIYGYTF
j_call: TRBJ1-1; d_call: -; clone_size: -; v_call: TRBV5-1; cdr3_length: 16; cdr3_nt: TGCGCCAGCAGAAAGGCAGGTCCTAACCCGAACACTGAAGCTTTCTTT; cdr3_aa: CASRKAGPNPNTEAFF